This is a list of T cell receptor beta chains from one sample in a study of CD8+ T cells in alopecia areata. Produced via immunoSEQ multiplex PCR; TCRdb's table is partial and in-frame only. The table shows about 150,000 clones, with 45% to 60% occurring only once. The sequenced material came from CD4+ T cells sorted from blood. The receptors here all came from a human donor in good health. Both conserved end residues are part of each CDR3. D genes are given only for firm matches. Size is omitted from some rows. Given values are once, few, many or a class for expanded clones.

size: -
J: TRBJ1-4
V: TRBV2
length: 16
D: -
DNA: TGTGCCAGCAGTGAAGCGCGGGGGGGCGCGGATGAAAAACTGTTTTTT
CDR3: CASSEARGGADEKLFF

size: -
J: TRBJ1-1
V: TRBV6-5
length: 15
D: -
DNA: TGTGCCAGCAGTTACGATATCGGACAGAACACTGAAGCTTTCTTT
CDR3: CASSYDIGQNTEAFF

size: once
J: TRBJ2-7
V: TRBV30
length: 13
D: TRBD2
DNA: TGTGCCTTCTCTACTAGCGGGAGTAATGAGCAGTACTTC
CDR3: CAFSTSGSNEQYF

size: once
J: TRBJ1-1
V: TRBV6-5
length: 13
D: -
DNA: TGTGCCAGCAGTTCAAACCTGGGAGAGAAAGCTTTCTTT
CDR3: CASSSNLGEKAFF

size: -
J: TRBJ1-1
V: TRBV30
length: 12
D: -
DNA: TGTGCCTGGAGTGGAGGCGGTCGTGAAGCTTTCTTT
CDR3: CAWSGGGREAFF

size: few
J: TRBJ2-3
V: TRBV19
length: 12
D: -
DNA: TGTGCCAGTAGTAAAATAGCGGATACGCAGTATTTT
CDR3: CASSKIADTQYF

size: -
J: TRBJ1-2
V: TRBV29-1
length: 11
D: -
DNA: TGCAGCGTTGTTTCCAGGGCTCGCTACACCTTC
CDR3: CSVVSRARYTF

size: -
J: TRBJ2-5
V: TRBV7-9
length: 14
D: -
DNA: TGTGCCAGCAGCCCGGGGCGAGACCAAGAGACCCAGTACTTC
CDR3: CASSPGRDQETQYF

size: -
J: TRBJ2-1
V: TRBV5-6
length: 16
D: -
DNA: TGTGCCAGCAGCTTGGGGTCCGGGGGTCCCTACAATGAGCAGTTCTTC
CDR3: CASSLGSGGPYNEQFF

size: -
J: TRBJ2-1
V: TRBV30
length: 15
D: TRBD2
DNA: TGTGCCTGGAACCCGGGACTAGCGGGAGGTAATGAGCAGTTCTTC
CDR3: CAWNPGLAGGNEQFF

size: -
J: TRBJ2-1
V: TRBV4-1
length: 13
D: -
DNA: TGCGCCAGCAGCCAAGATCACGCGGGATCCAAGTTCTTC
CDR3: CASSQDHAGSKFF

size: -
J: TRBJ1-2
V: TRBV18
length: 13
D: TRBD1
DNA: TGTGCCAGCCAGGACAGGGGGCTGGAGGGCTACACCTTC
CDR3: CASQDRGLEGYTF

size: -
J: TRBJ1-2
V: TRBV10-2
length: 15
D: TRBD1
DNA: TGCGCCAGCAGCGGACAGGGGGCGGGGACCTATGGCTACACCTTC
CDR3: CASSGQGAGTYGYTF

size: few
J: TRBJ2-7
V: TRBV28
length: 14
D: -
DNA: TGTGCCAGCAGACCCGGGCCCCGCTCCTACGAGCAGTACTTC
CDR3: CASRPGPRSYEQYF

size: few
J: TRBJ2-3
V: TRBV10-3
length: 17
D: TRBD1
DNA: TGTGCCATCGCTGGGGCCAGGACAGGGCATAGCACAGATACGCAGTATTTT
CDR3: CAIAGARTGHSTDTQYF

size: -
J: TRBJ1-3
V: TRBV6-5
length: 13
D: TRBD1
DNA: TGTGCCGCGGCCACAGGGGCTGGAAACACCATATATTTT
CDR3: CAAATGAGNTIYF

size: -
J: TRBJ2-2
V: TRBV29-1
length: 14
D: -
DNA: TGCAGCGTTGAAGGACTAGAGAACACCGGGGAGCTGTTTTTT
CDR3: CSVEGLENTGELFF

size: -
J: TRBJ2-3
V: TRBV28
length: 15
D: TRBD2
DNA: TGTGCCAGCTTTCCTAGCGGGAGTAAAACAGATACGCAGTATTTT
CDR3: CASFPSGSKTDTQYF

size: -
J: TRBJ1-1
V: TRBV5-6
length: 12
D: -
DNA: TGTGCCAGCAGCTTGGCGGCCACTGAAGCTTTCTTT
CDR3: CASSLAATEAFF

size: -
J: TRBJ1-2
V: TRBV29-1
length: 11
D: TRBD1
DNA: TGCAGCGTTCAGGGGGCGGATGGCTACACCTTC
CDR3: CSVQGADGYTF

size: -
J: TRBJ2-7
V: TRBV29-1
length: 11
D: -
DNA: TGCAGCGTTCGAGAATTCGACGAGCAGTACTTC
CDR3: CSVREFDEQYF

size: few
J: TRBJ2-7
V: TRBV29-1
length: 13
D: -
DNA: TGCAGCGTTGAAGATCGTCGCAGCTACGAGCAGTACTTC
CDR3: CSVEDRRSYEQYF

size: few
J: TRBJ2-1
V: TRBV29-1
length: 12
D: TRBD1
DNA: TGCAGCGTAAGGACAGGATCCAATGAGCAGTTCTTC
CDR3: CSVRTGSNEQFF

size: few
J: TRBJ2-5
V: TRBV29-1
length: 14
D: TRBD1
DNA: TGCAGCGTTAGGGGGACAGCCCACCAAGAGACCCAGTACTTC
CDR3: CSVRGTAHQETQYF

size: -
J: TRBJ2-7
V: TRBV5-1
length: 14
D: TRBD1
DNA: TGCGCCAGCAGCCCACGGACAGGGACCTACGAGCAGTACTTC
CDR3: CASSPRTGTYEQYF

size: few
J: TRBJ2-5
V: TRBV29-1
length: 13
D: -
DNA: TGCAGCGTAGCTGCAACTAGTTCCGAGACCCAGTACTTC
CDR3: CSVAATSSETQYF

size: -
J: TRBJ2-5
V: TRBV6-1
length: 14
D: -
DNA: TGTGCCATCCCCCTGGATGGCGGGCAAGAGACCCAGTACTTC
CDR3: CAIPLDGGQETQYF

size: -
J: TRBJ1-1
V: TRBV30
length: 13
D: -
DNA: TGTGCCTGGAGCAGGGTAATGAACACTGAAGCTTTCTTT
CDR3: CAWSRVMNTEAFF

size: few
J: TRBJ2-1
V: TRBV11-3
length: 15
D: TRBD1
DNA: TGTGCCAGCAGCCCGAGCCGGGACAGAGACAATGAGCAGTTCTTC
CDR3: CASSPSRDRDNEQFF

size: -
J: TRBJ1-1
V: TRBV10-3
length: 13
D: -
DNA: TGTGCCATCACCGGGGACGGCAACACTGAAGCTTTCTTT
CDR3: CAITGDGNTEAFF

size: few
J: TRBJ1-5
V: TRBV19
length: 14
D: -
DNA: TGTGCCAGTAGTATCTGGGGCGCGAATCAGCCCCAGCATTTT
CDR3: CASSIWGANQPQHF

size: -
J: TRBJ2-5
V: TRBV5-1
length: 15
D: TRBD2
DNA: TGCGCCAGCAGCTTGCTAGCGGCCTACCAAGAGACCCAGTACTTC
CDR3: CASSLLAAYQETQYF

size: -
J: TRBJ2-7
V: TRBV15
length: 14
D: -
DNA: TGTGCCACCAGCAGAGATGCGGGCGCAAGCGAGCAGTACTTC
CDR3: CATSRDAGASEQYF

size: once
J: TRBJ2-1
V: TRBV30
length: 17
D: TRBD2
DNA: TGTGCCTGGAGTGTACGGGCTAGCGGAGCCCCCTACAATGAGCAGTTCTTC
CDR3: CAWSVRASGAPYNEQFF

size: -
J: TRBJ2-3
V: TRBV25-1
length: 14
D: -
DNA: TGTGCCAGCAGTGTTCCGGGATTGGGAAATACGCAGTATTTT
CDR3: CASSVPGLGNTQYF

size: once
J: TRBJ2-5
V: TRBV28
length: 15
D: TRBD1
DNA: TGTGCCGGATCACAGGGGTCGGGGTACCAAGAGACCCAGTACTTC
CDR3: CAGSQGSGYQETQYF

size: -
J: TRBJ1-2
V: TRBV30
length: 12
D: -
DNA: TGTGCCTGGAGTGACCAGGGGTTCGGCTACACCTTC
CDR3: CAWSDQGFGYTF